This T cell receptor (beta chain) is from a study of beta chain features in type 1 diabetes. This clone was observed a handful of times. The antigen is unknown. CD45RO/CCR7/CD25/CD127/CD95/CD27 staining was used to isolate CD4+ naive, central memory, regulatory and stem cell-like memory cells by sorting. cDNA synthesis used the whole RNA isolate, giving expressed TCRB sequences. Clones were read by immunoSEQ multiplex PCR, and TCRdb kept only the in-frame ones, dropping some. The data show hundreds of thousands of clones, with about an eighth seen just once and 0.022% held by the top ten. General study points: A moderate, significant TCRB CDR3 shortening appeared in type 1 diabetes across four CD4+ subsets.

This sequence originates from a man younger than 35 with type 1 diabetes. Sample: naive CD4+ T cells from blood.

CDR3 DNA: TGTGCCAGCAGCTTAGGACAGGCCAGCGAAGCTTTCTTT. Encoded protein: CASSLGQASEAFF. The chain has TRBV7-9 and TRBJ1-1; a possible D gene is TRBD1 (6 bases). Trimming removed 1 base from V and 8 bases from J, with 11 bases in between. The length of the CDR3 is 13 residues. Germline values: CDR1 SEHNR, CDR2 FQNEAQ (reference sequence).